This is a list of T cell receptor beta chains from one sample in a study of neurological immune-mediated disorders. TCRdb processed the 5' RACE reads anew with MiXCR; each CDR3 protein has one entry. Among approximately 52,000 distinct CDR3 sequences listed, approximately 3.3% were seen once. The specimen was PBMCs. The origin of the receptors is a man aged 35 to 55 with multiple sclerosis. Each CDR3 is given with its conserved first and last residue. The order of the fields is CDR3 protein, V gene, J gene.

CDR3 protein: CASSLAGGQPQNF
V gene: TRBV7-9
J gene: TRBJ1-5

CDR3 protein: CASSTFWGGGPVETQYF
V gene: TRBV12-3/TRBV12-4
J gene: TRBJ2-5

CDR3 protein: CASSLGLNTQYF
V gene: TRBV7-9
J gene: TRBJ2-3

CDR3 protein: CAISEASGTDTQYF
V gene: TRBV10-3
J gene: TRBJ2-3

CDR3 protein: CASSRPGDLTDTQYF
V gene: TRBV6-5
J gene: TRBJ2-3

CDR3 protein: CASSLGTGGNQPQHF
V gene: TRBV27
J gene: TRBJ1-5

CDR3 protein: CASSPQGLFYEQYF
V gene: TRBV18
J gene: TRBJ2-7

CDR3 protein: CASSPPDREGNF
V gene: TRBV28
J gene: TRBJ2-7

CDR3 protein: CSASPAGEQETQYF
V gene: TRBV20-1
J gene: TRBJ2-5

CDR3 protein: CSVGSAGGLDTQYF
V gene: TRBV29-1
J gene: TRBJ2-3

CDR3 protein: CASSLLAWGLGEQYF
V gene: TRBV28
J gene: TRBJ2-7

CDR3 protein: CASSYRGAYEQYF
V gene: TRBV6-2/TRBV6-3
J gene: TRBJ2-7

CDR3 protein: CASSPGLAGANEQFF
V gene: TRBV7-2
J gene: TRBJ2-1

CDR3 protein: CSAQNRDRLSYGYTF
V gene: TRBV20-1
J gene: TRBJ1-2

CDR3 protein: CASSPEPTGELFF
V gene: TRBV7-2
J gene: TRBJ2-2

CDR3 protein: CASTLSGGYNEQFF
V gene: TRBV6-5
J gene: TRBJ2-1

CDR3 protein: CASSQDLKAPLHF
V gene: TRBV3-1
J gene: TRBJ1-6

CDR3 protein: CASSAQGADTEAFF
V gene: TRBV7-3
J gene: TRBJ1-1

CDR3 protein: CASSFFGNTIYF
V gene: TRBV12-3/TRBV12-4
J gene: TRBJ1-3

CDR3 protein: CASTHFPPGTGSYEQYF
V gene: TRBV11-2
J gene: TRBJ2-7

CDR3 protein: CSARDGGEGTDTQYF
V gene: TRBV20-1
J gene: TRBJ2-3

CDR3 protein: CSARRGNQPQHF
V gene: TRBV20-1
J gene: TRBJ1-5

CDR3 protein: CASSLGTYSSYEQYF
V gene: TRBV9
J gene: TRBJ2-7

CDR3 protein: CSAPVTGWTEAFF
V gene: TRBV20-1
J gene: TRBJ1-1

CDR3 protein: CASSPGIALYEQFF
V gene: TRBV7-9
J gene: TRBJ2-1

CDR3 protein: CSALFSPANTGELFF
V gene: TRBV20-1
J gene: TRBJ2-2

CDR3 protein: CASSPGLLTYEQYF
V gene: TRBV11-2
J gene: TRBJ2-7

CDR3 protein: CASSPARRAFVTEAFF
V gene: TRBV18
J gene: TRBJ1-1

CDR3 protein: CASSSWTVNTEAFF
V gene: TRBV11-2
J gene: TRBJ1-1

CDR3 protein: CASSVGGDDQPQNF
V gene: TRBV4-1
J gene: TRBJ1-5

CDR3 protein: CSAPGGGAVETQYF
V gene: TRBV20-1
J gene: TRBJ2-5

CDR3 protein: CASSLRRDFNTGELFF
V gene: TRBV5-5
J gene: TRBJ2-2

CDR3 protein: CAISSGPPTDTQYF
V gene: TRBV10-3
J gene: TRBJ2-3

CDR3 protein: CASSVAPMRGGAEEQYF
V gene: TRBV5-1
J gene: TRBJ2-7

CDR3 protein: CSARNRDRFQETQYF
V gene: TRBV20-1
J gene: TRBJ2-5

CDR3 protein: CASSHRPPDRGGYTF
V gene: TRBV3-1
J gene: TRBJ1-2

CDR3 protein: CASSRPGDYGYTF
V gene: TRBV11-2
J gene: TRBJ1-2

CDR3 protein: CASSLEGDGNQPQHF
V gene: TRBV5-1
J gene: TRBJ1-5

CDR3 protein: CASSHRDKGRHEQYF
V gene: TRBV12-3/TRBV12-4
J gene: TRBJ2-7

CDR3 protein: CASSQERGLRYTF
V gene: TRBV4-1
J gene: TRBJ1-2

CDR3 protein: CASSFPSTGVMYF
V gene: TRBV28
J gene: TRBJ2-7

CDR3 protein: CASSHNEKLFF
V gene: TRBV7-6
J gene: TRBJ1-4

CDR3 protein: CASQLESGGHGYTF
V gene: TRBV5-1
J gene: TRBJ1-2

CDR3 protein: CASSIGGPAREQYF
V gene: TRBV19
J gene: TRBJ2-7

CDR3 protein: CASSPFQRQNTEAFF
V gene: TRBV6-5
J gene: TRBJ1-1

CDR3 protein: CASSFSSGGAETGELFF
V gene: TRBV7-3
J gene: TRBJ2-2

CDR3 protein: CASSQEFYGGAYEQYF
V gene: TRBV3-1
J gene: TRBJ2-7